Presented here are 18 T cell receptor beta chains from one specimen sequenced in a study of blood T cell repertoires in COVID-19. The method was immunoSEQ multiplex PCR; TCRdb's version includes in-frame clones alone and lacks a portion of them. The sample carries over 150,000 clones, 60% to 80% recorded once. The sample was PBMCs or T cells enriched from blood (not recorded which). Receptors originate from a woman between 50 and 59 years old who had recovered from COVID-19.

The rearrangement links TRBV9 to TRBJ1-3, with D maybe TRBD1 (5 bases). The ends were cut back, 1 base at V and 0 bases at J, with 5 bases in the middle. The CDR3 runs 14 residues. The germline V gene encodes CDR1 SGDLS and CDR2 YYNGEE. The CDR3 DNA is TGTGCCAGCAGCGTACAGGGCTCTGGAAACACCATATATTTT. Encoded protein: CASSVQGSGNTIYF.

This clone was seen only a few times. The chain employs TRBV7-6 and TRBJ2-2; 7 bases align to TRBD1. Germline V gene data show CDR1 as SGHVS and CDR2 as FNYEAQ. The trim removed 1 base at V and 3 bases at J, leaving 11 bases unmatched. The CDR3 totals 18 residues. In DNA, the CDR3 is TGTGCCAGCAGCTTAGGATATGTCCCCAGGGGGTACACCGGGGAGCTGTTTTTT. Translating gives CASSLGYVPRGYTGELFF. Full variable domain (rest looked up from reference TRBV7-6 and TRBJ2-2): GAGVSQSPRYKVTKRGQDVALRCDPISGHVSLYWYRQALGQGPEFLTYFNYEAQQDKSGLPNDRFSAERPEGSISTLTIQRTEQRDSAMYRCASSLGYVPRGYTGELFFGEGSRLTVL.

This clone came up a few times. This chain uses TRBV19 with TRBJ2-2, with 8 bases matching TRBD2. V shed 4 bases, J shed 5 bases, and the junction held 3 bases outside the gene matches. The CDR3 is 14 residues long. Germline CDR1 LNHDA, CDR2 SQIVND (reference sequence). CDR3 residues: CASSRASGTGELFF. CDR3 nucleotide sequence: TGTGCCAGTAGTAGGGCTAGCGGGACCGGGGAGCTGTTTTTT.

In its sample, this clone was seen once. CDR3 DNA: TGTGCCAGCAGCTCGGGGACAGGGCGGCCGGGCTACACCTTC. This codes for CASSSGTGRPGYTF. V usage is TRBV11-2 and J usage is TRBJ1-2, with 9 bases identical to TRBD1. This CDR3 contains 14 residues. Germline V gives CDR1 SGHAT, CDR2 FQNNGV. V gave up 4 bases and J gave up 8 bases; unmatched junction bases: 8.

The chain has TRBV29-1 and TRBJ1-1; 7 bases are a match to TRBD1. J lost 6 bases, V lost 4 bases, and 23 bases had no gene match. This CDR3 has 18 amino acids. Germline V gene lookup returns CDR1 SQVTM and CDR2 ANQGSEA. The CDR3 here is CSVAASTGTRGRPSEAFF. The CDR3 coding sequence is TGCAGCGTTGCGGCCTCGACAGGGACCCGAGGTAGGCCCTCTGAAGCTTTCTTT.

This CDR3 reads CASSTGLAGGTDTQYF. The CDR3 nucleotides are TGTGCCAGCAGTACAGGACTAGCGGGAGGCACAGATACGCAGTATTTT. This chain uses TRBV7-2 with TRBJ2-3, with 13 bases matching TRBD2. J was trimmed by 1 base and V by 6 bases; bases with no gene match: 4. Germline V gives CDR1 SGHTA, CDR2 FQGNSA. This CDR3 is 16 amino acids long.

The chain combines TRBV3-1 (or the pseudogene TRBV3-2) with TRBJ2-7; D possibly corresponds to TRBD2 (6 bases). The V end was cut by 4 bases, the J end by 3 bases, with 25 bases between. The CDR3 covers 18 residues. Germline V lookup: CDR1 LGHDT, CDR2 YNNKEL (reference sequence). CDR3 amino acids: CASSRELGRLVQLYEQYF. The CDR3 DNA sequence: TGTGCCAGCAGCCGCGAATTGGGTCGACTAGTTCAGCTCTACGAGCAGTACTTC.

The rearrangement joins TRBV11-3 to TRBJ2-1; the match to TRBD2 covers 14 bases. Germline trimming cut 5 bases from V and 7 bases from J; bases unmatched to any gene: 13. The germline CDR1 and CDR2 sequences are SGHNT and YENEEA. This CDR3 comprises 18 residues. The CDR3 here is CASSLRSGTSGSGNEQFF. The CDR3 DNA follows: TGTGCCAGCAGCCTGCGATCAGGGACTAGCGGGAGCGGAAATGAGCAGTTCTTC.

DNA of the CDR3: TGTGCCAGTAGTAGGACAGGGACAACTAATGAAAAACTGTTTTTT. It encodes CASSRTGTTNEKLFF. V gene TRBV19 combines with J gene TRBJ1-4; 8 bases fit TRBD1. CDR1 and CDR2 (germline): LNHDA, SQIVND (reference sequence). This CDR3 spans 15 amino acids. V trimming: 4 bases; J trimming: 0 bases; junction bases outside the gene matches: 1.

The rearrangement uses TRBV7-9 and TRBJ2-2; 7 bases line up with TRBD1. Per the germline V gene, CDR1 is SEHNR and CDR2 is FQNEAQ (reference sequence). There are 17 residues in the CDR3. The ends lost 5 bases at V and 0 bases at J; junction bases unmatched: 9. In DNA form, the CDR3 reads TGTGCCAGCAGCCGGAAGGGACAGTTCGCGAACACCGGGGAGCTGTTTTTT. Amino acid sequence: CASSRKGQFANTGELFF. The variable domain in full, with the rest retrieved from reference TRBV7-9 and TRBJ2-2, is DTGVSQNPRHKITKRGQNVTFRCDPISEHNRLYWYRQTLGQGPEFLTYFQNEAQLEKSRLLSDRFSAERPKGSFSTLEIQRTEQGDSAMYLCASSRKGQFANTGELFFGEGSRLTVL.

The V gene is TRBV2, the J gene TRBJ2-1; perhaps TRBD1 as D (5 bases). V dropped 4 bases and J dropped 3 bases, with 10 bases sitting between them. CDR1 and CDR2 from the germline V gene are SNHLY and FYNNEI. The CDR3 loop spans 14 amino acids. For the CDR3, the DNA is TGTGCCAGCAGTGCGTTGACAGTCTACAATGAGCAGTTCTTC. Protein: CASSALTVYNEQFF.

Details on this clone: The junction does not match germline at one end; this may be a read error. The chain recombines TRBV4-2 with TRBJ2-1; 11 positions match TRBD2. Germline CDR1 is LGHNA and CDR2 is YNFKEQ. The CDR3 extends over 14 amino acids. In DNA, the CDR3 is TGTGCCAGCAGCCACACCCTAGCGGGAGGTGAGGAGTTCTTC. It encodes CASSHTLAGGEEFF.

CDR3 coding DNA: TGTGCCAGCAGCCAGGCTAGCGGATCTAGCACAGATACGCAGTATTTT. Amino acid sequence: CASSQASGSSTDTQYF. V usage is TRBV4-2 and J usage is TRBJ2-3; 7 bases map to TRBD2. The CDR3 runs 16 residues. Losses at the gene ends were 3 bases for V and 0 bases for J; bases not matched to a gene: 6. The V gene's germline CDR1 is LGHNA and CDR2 YNFKEQ.

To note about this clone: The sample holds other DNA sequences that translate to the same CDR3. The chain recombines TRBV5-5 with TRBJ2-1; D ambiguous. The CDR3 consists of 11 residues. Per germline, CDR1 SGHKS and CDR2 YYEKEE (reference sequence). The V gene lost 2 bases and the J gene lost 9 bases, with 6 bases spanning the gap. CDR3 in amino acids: CASSFEAEQFF. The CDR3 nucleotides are TGTGCCAGCAGCTTCGAGGCTGAGCAGTTCTTC.

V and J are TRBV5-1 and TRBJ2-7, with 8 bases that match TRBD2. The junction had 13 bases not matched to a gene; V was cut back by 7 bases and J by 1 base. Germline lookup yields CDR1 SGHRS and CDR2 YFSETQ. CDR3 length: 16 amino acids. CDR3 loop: CASDPGVSGRSYEQYF. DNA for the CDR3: TGCGCCAGCGACCCAGGTGTGAGCGGGAGATCCTACGAGCAGTACTTC.

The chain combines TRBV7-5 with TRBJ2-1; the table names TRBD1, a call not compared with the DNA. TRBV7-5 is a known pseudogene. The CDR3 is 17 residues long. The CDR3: CVRSLATARGGPVEQFF. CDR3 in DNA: TGTGTCAGAAGCTTAGCGACGGCAAGGGGCGGACCAGTTGAGCAGTTCTTC.

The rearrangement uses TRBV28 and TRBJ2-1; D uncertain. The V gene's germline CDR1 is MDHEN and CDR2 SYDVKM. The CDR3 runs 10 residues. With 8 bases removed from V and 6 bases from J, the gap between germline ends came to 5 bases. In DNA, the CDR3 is TGTGCCAGCCACTCCAATGAGCAGTTCTTC. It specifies CASHSNEQFF.

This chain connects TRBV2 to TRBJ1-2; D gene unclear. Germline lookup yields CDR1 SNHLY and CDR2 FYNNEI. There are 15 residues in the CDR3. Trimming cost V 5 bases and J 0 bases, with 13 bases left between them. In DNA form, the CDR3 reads TGTGCCAGCAGTCCTCTATCCGGGTCTAACTATGGCTACACCTTC. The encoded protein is CASSPLSGSNYGYTF.